This T cell receptor beta chain came from a study of T cells in Graves' hyperthyroidism and ophthalmopathy. For Graves' hyperthyroidism to be stable, ophthalmopathy could not progress within 18 months. CDR1 and CDR2 from the germline V gene are MNHNS and SASEGT. Trimming left V 8 bases short and J 7 bases short, with 21 bases between. This CDR3 contains 15 residues. TCR beta CDR3 regions were amplified from RNA. TCR CDR3 underwent first-round RT-PCR with the HTBI primer set. TCRdb independently ran MiXCR on the multiplex PCR reads; one entry per CDR3 protein. The table includes some 500,000 distinct CDR3 sequences, around an eighth detected once.

V and J are TRBV6-1 and TRBJ1-5, with TRBD1 as a possible D gene (6 bases). The source of this sequence is a woman aged 18-30 years with Graves' hyperthyroidism. The sequencing sample was made of blood. CDR3 DNA: TGTGCCAGCGTTATAAGGGGGGACCCCCAACAGCCCCAGCATTTT. Translation gives CASVIRGDPQQPQHF.